The 21 T cell receptor beta chains below all came from one sample that was sequenced in a study of blood T cell repertoires in COVID-19. TCRdb keeps only in-frame clones here, not all; method: immunoSEQ multiplex PCR. The sample lists about 120,000 clones; approximately 87% were seen once. Sequenced: peripheral blood. The receptors stem from a man aged 55 to 70 with acute or convalescent COVID-19.

This chain joins TRBV28 and TRBJ1-5; 7 bases are shared with TRBD1. The V segment lost 8 bases and the J segment 4 bases; nucleotides outside the gene matches: 8. Germline CDR1 MDHEN, CDR2 SYDVKM. There are 14 residues in the CDR3. Here the CDR3 reads CASGHRGGNQPQHF. For the CDR3, the DNA is TGTGCCAGCGGCCACAGGGGTGGGAATCAGCCCCAGCATTTT.

This chain connects TRBV3-1 (or the pseudogene TRBV3-2) to TRBJ2-2; no firm D call. The V end was cut by 3 bases, the J end by 1 base, with 9 bases between. The CDR3 is made up of 15 amino acids. Germline loops: CDR1 LGHDT, CDR2 YNNKEL (reference sequence). The CDR3 nucleotides read TGTGCCAGCAGCCAGAATTCCGGGAACACCGGGGAGCTGTTTTTT. As protein: CASSQNSGNTGELFF.

V gene TRBV6-5 combines with J gene TRBJ1-5; D possibly corresponds to TRBD1 (5 bases). The V gene's germline CDR1 is MNHEY and CDR2 SVGAGI. The CDR3 sequence is 15 residues long. Trimming removed 0 bases from V and 7 bases from J, with 13 bases in between. The CDR3, as DNA: TGTGCCAGCAGTTACTCGAGCAGGGTGGGGCAGCCCCAGCATTTT. Its protein product is CASSYSSRVGQPQHF.

The chain is built from TRBV7-9 and TRBJ1-4; D possibly corresponds to TRBD1 (6 bases). The germline gives CDR1 SEHNR, CDR2 FQNEAQ (reference sequence). The CDR3 length is 16 residues. The germline V and J ends were trimmed by 5 bases and 0 bases, with 13 bases remaining between them. The DNA of the CDR3 is TGTGCCAGCAGCGCGGACAGTCCCGCAACTAATGAAAAACTGTTTTTT. Amino acids: CASSADSPATNEKLFF.

The chain links TRBV9 to TRBJ2-1; 12 bases map to TRBD2. The junction had 6 bases not matched to a gene; V was cut back by 0 bases and J by 5 bases. The germline V gene has CDR1 SGDLS and CDR2 YYNGEE. The CDR3 loop spans 17 amino acids. The CDR3 DNA reads as TGTGCCAGCAGCGTAGAGGCTCTAGCGGGAGGGAACAATGAGCAGTTCTTC. This sequence encodes CASSVEALAGGNNEQFF.

The rearrangement joins TRBV9 to TRBJ2-3, with D possibly TRBD2 on 6 matching bases. The germline V and J ends were trimmed by 2 bases and 6 bases, with 19 bases remaining between them. Germline CDR1 SGDLS, CDR2 YYNGEE. The CDR3 is 16 residues long. The CDR3: CASSVDRTTLRDTQYF. The CDR3 nucleotides read TGTGCCAGCAGCGTCGATAGGACTACCCTCCGGGATACGCAGTATTTT. The full variable domain, rest sourced from reference TRBV9 and TRBJ2-3, is DSGVTQTPKHLITATGQRVTLRCSPRSGDLSVYWYQQSLDQGLQFLIQYYNGEERAKGNILERFSAQQFPDLHSELNLSSLELGDSALYFCASSVDRTTLRDTQYFGPGTRLTVL.

This clone has only one observation. In DNA form, the CDR3 reads TGCGCCAGCAGCCTTTGGGGACTAGCAGGAACCGGGGAGCTGTTTTTT. It translates to CASSLWGLAGTGELFF. This chain uses TRBV4-3 with TRBJ2-2, with 9 bases that match TRBD2. In germline, CDR1 is LGHNA, CDR2 YSLEER. After removal of 4 bases from V and 5 bases from J, the junction contained 8 bases not matched to a gene. This CDR3 spans 16 amino acids.

This chain uses TRBV25-1 with TRBJ2-1; 7 positions agree with TRBD1. The V gene's germline CDR1 is MGHDK and CDR2 SYGVNS. V was clipped by 5 bases and J by 5 bases; unmatched bases: 9. This CDR3 has 15 residues. The CDR3 is CASSRGRGRNNEQFF. The CDR3 DNA follows: TGTGCCAGCAGTCGGGGCAGGGGGAGAAACAATGAGCAGTTCTTC.

The rearrangement links TRBV4-1 to TRBJ1-1, with D perhaps matching TRBD1 (5 bases). Trimming cost V 0 bases and J 4 bases, with 15 bases left between them. The CDR3 is 16 amino acids. In germline, CDR1 is MGHRA, CDR2 YSYEKL. CDR3 amino acids: CASSQDRGEQITEAFF. CDR3 coding DNA: TGCGCCAGCAGCCAAGATCGGGGGGAACAGATCACTGAAGCTTTCTTT.

The rearrangement joins TRBV28 to TRBJ1-1; D is unclear. Per germline, CDR1 MDHEN and CDR2 SYDVKM. The CDR3 totals 14 residues. Trimming took 2 bases from V and 0 from J, leaving 7 bases between them. Here the CDR3 reads CASSLGHLNTEAFF. In nucleotides, the CDR3 is TGTGCCAGCAGTTTAGGGCACCTGAACACTGAAGCTTTCTTT. Drawing the rest from reference TRBV28 and TRBJ1-1, the complete variable domain is DVKVTQSSRYLVKRTGEKVFLECVQDMDHENMFWYRQDPGLGLRLIYFSYDVKMKEKGDIPEGYSVSREKKERFSLILESASTNQTSMYLCASSLGHLNTEAFFGQGTRLTVV.

J is TRBJ2-5 and V is TRBV3-1 (or the pseudogene TRBV3-2); 8 bases fit TRBD2. Germline assignment: CDR1 LGHDT and CDR2 YNNKEL (reference sequence). The V segment lost 2 bases and the J segment 3 bases; nucleotides outside the gene matches: 5. The CDR3 contains 15 residues. The CDR3 loop reads CASSQHPGGEETQYF. CDR3 sequence (DNA): TGTGCCAGCAGCCAACATCCGGGAGGGGAAGAGACCCAGTACTTC.

J is TRBJ2-5 and V is TRBV4-3; D is unresolved. Between the trimmed V and J ends, which lost 11 bases and 5 bases, there was a span of 6 bases. CDR3 length: 9 residues. Germline V gene lookup returns CDR1 LGHNA and CDR2 YSLEER. The CDR3 region has the DNA TGCGCCGGTGCGGAGACCCAGTACTTC. Residues: CAGAETQYF.

About this clone: Other DNA sequences in this specimen translate into the identical CDR3. This sequence joins TRBV9 and TRBJ2-7, with 8 bases matching TRBD2. The CDR3 is 14 residues long. J was trimmed by 3 bases and V by 0 bases; bases with no gene match: 2. Germline lookup yields CDR1 SGDLS and CDR2 YYNGEE. CDR3 sequence reads: CASSVAGGGYEQYF. The DNA of the CDR3 is TGTGCCAGCAGCGTAGCGGGAGGGGGCTACGAGCAGTACTTC.

The chain employs TRBV4-3 and TRBJ1-2; a weak D match, TRBD1 (6 bases). The ends were cut back, 0 bases at V and 8 bases at J, with 25 bases in the middle. CDR1 and CDR2 (germline): LGHNA, YSLEER. CDR3 length: 18 residues. As DNA, the CDR3 is TGCGCCAGCAGCCAAGATCAAGCCAGCCGGTTTTCAGGGGAAGGCTACACCTTC. This codes for CASSQDQASRFSGEGYTF.

Comment on this clone: In the same sample, other DNA sequences code for this CDR3. The CDR3 is CASSSGDEQYF. The CDR3 DNA reads TGTGCCAGCAGCTCAGGGGACGAGCAGTACTTC. This chain joins TRBV5-6 and TRBJ2-7; possibly TRBD1 for D (6 bases). Deletions cut 3 bases from V and 5 bases from J, with 6 bases between. CDR3 length: 11 residues. Germline CDR1 reads SGHDT; CDR2 reads YYEEEE.

This clone was found once. V and J are TRBV9 and TRBJ2-1, with D hard to call. Trimming cost V 3 bases and J 4 bases, with 11 bases left between them. This CDR3 region has 14 residues. In germline, CDR1 is SGDLS, CDR2 YYNGEE. CDR3 bases: TGTGCCAGCAGCGAGGCAGGCTTTTACAATGAGCAGTTCTTC. Encoded protein: CASSEAGFYNEQFF.

The V and J genes are TRBV24-1 and TRBJ1-5; D remains unclear. Trimming shortened V by 2 bases and J by 7 bases, and 11 bases separated the two germline ends. Germline V gives CDR1 KGHDR, CDR2 SFDVKD. There are 14 residues in the CDR3. CDR3 amino acids: CATSDSSPRQPQHF. The DNA for the CDR3 is TGTGCCACCAGTGATTCTTCTCCCCGGCAGCCCCAGCATTTT.

The chain combines TRBV11-2 with TRBJ1-2, with D possibly matching TRBD1 (5 bases). The CDR3 covers 13 residues. Trimming took 1 base from V and 3 from J, leaving 6 bases between them. Looked up from germline, CDR1 is SGHAT and CDR2 is FQNNGV. The CDR3 nucleotides read TGTGCCAGCAGCTTAGGGGGGGACTATGGCTACACCTTC. Protein product: CASSLGGDYGYTF.

The sample holds a few counts of this clone. The rearrangement uses TRBV15 and TRBJ2-7; maybe TRBD1 (6 bases). Germline V gene sequence: CDR1 LNHNV, CDR2 YYDKDF (reference sequence). There are 13 residues in the CDR3. With 5 bases removed from V and 3 bases from J, the gap between germline ends came to 11 bases. The CDR3 sequence is CATSRDIHYEQYF. The CDR3 DNA reads TGTGCCACCAGCCGGGACATACACTACGAGCAGTACTTC.

This chain joins TRBV28 and TRBJ1-2; D is unclear. The germline V and J ends were trimmed by 4 bases and 8 bases, with 8 bases remaining between them. Germline CDR1 MDHEN, CDR2 SYDVKM. This CDR3 spans 11 amino acids. The CDR3, as DNA: TGTGCCAGCAGTTCGAGGGCCGGCTACACCTTC. Translation: CASSSRAGYTF.

This chain joins TRBV6-2 or TRBV6-3 and TRBJ2-7, with D perhaps matching TRBD2 (5 bases). Between the trimmed V and J ends, which lost 4 bases and 7 bases, there was a span of 17 bases. This CDR3 has 14 residues. CDR1 and CDR2 (germline): MNHEY, SVGEGT. The CDR3 nucleotides read TGTGCCAGCAGTTCCCCGGGAAGCGTGAGGGAGCAGTACTTC. Amino acids: CASSSPGSVREQYF.